The following is a TCR beta chain sequence with its context. The antigen is undetermined. Extractions gave at least 5.5 micrograms of total RNA per sample. The CDR3 extends over 14 amino acids. Germline CDR1 is MNHEY and CDR2 is SVGAGI. Deletions cut 4 bases from V and 2 bases from J, with 9 bases between. The data were taken from a study of blood T cells in healthy people across ages. Whole-study findings and limits: Across the age range, TCR beta diversity per million T cells fell in a roughly linear way. Compared with aged donors, long-lived donors showed fewer expanded clones, suggesting selection. The lack of PBMC sorting stopped any conclusive naive versus antigen-experienced comparison.

A sample-barcoded 5' primer and a J-beta primer mix were used in a second PCR of about 7 to 12 cycles. TCRdb reprocessed the 5' RACE reads via MiXCR and lists one record per CDR3 protein. The table lists roughly 1.5 million distinct CDR3 sequences, less than 45% of them singletons. Source material: blood. The TCR sequence derives from a woman between 18 and 30 years old in good health. V usage is TRBV6-5 and J usage is TRBJ2-1; no firm D call. The CDR3 DNA reads as TGTGCCAGCAGTTTTAAGACGCCCTACAATGAGCAGTTCTTC. As protein: CASSFKTPYNEQFF.